The 27 T cell receptor beta chains below were found in one sample sequenced in a study of T cell clonality in common variable immunodeficiency. Sequenced by immunoSEQ multiplex PCR; TCRdb stores in-frame clones only, minus some. In total the sample includes about 52,000 clones, none of them seen once. The sequenced sample consisted of peripheral blood mononuclear cells. The receptors here all came from a person aged 18 to 69 in good health.

The table lists this clone with many counts. The observed sequence ends 3 residues before the CDR3 terminus, with the missing tail filled in from the germline J gene. The chain combines TRBV19 with TRBJ2-2, with D perhaps matching TRBD2 (6 bases). The CDR3 totals 14 residues. Germline CDR1 LNHDA, CDR2 SQIVND (reference sequence). Trimming removed 6 bases at V and 8 bases at J, with 16 bases between. The CDR3 loop is CASRDGDFRGELFF. CDR3 DNA (partial): TGTGCCAGTAGGGACGGGGACTTCAGGGGGGAG.

This clone showed up many times. CDR3 region: CAWSFRHSTGELFF. The CDR3 bases that were read are TGTGCCTGGAGCTTCCGACACAGTACCGGGGAG. The chain carries TRBV30 and TRBJ2-2; D is unclear. The missing CDR3 end, 3 residues past where the read stops, is filled in from the germline J gene. Germline assignment: CDR1 GTSNPN and CDR2 SVGIG (reference sequence). Trimming shortened V by 3 bases and J by 5 bases, and 13 bases separated the two germline ends. This CDR3 spans 14 amino acids.

This clone was observed at least ten times. Coverage ceases 3 residues before the CDR3 finishes, and the germline J gene fills in the end. The chain carries TRBV20-1 and TRBJ2-7, with D unclear. The CDR3 consists of 12 residues. Trimming took off 0 bases at V and 0 bases at J, with 3 bases between the two ends. The germline CDR1 and CDR2 sequences are DFQATT and SNEGSKA (reference sequence). CDR3 sequence: CSARDNSYEQYF. CDR3 DNA (partial): TGCAGTGCTAGAGACAACTCCTACGAG.

This clone was detected many times. From the germline J gene comes the end of the CDR3, since the read stops 3 residues before it. This sequence joins TRBV20-1 and TRBJ1-4; tentative D call: TRBD1 (6 bases). Germline-derived CDR1 and CDR2 are DFQATT and SNEGSKA (reference sequence). Trimming stripped 6 bases from V and 8 bases from J, with 16 bases between. This CDR3 is built from 13 residues. The part of the CDR3 DNA that was read is TGCAGTGCCTCAAAGGACAGTCTCGAAAAA. Its translation: CSASKDSLEK. The whole CDR3 protein reads CSASKDSLEKLFF.

Ten or more counts support this clone. The read ends 3 residues early relative to the CDR3; the germline J gene fills the gap. The rearrangement joins TRBV20-1 to TRBJ1-6, with a weak D call TRBD1 (6 bases). Germline lookup yields CDR1 DFQATT and CDR2 SNEGSKA (reference sequence). The ends were cut back, 6 bases at V and 9 bases at J, with 21 bases in the middle. CDR3 length: 15 amino acids. CDR3 DNA, as far as it was read: TGCAGTGCCACAACAGGGTTTGGGGGGGGTTCACCC. Its protein is CSATTGFGGGSP. The whole CDR3 protein reads CSATTGFGGGSPLHF.

There are many counts of this clone. The read falls 3 residues short of the CDR3 end, and the missing part is taken from the germline J gene. This sequence joins TRBV18 and TRBJ2-1; TRBD2 matches at 10 bases. The J segment lost 7 bases and the V segment lost 2 bases, leaving 8 bases of the junction unmatched. There are 16 residues in the CDR3. Looked up from germline, CDR1 is KGHSH and CDR2 is LQKENI. CDR3 residues: CASSPLAGGNRNEQFF. Partial CDR3 DNA: TGTGCCAGCTCACCATTAGCGGGAGGAAACAGAAATGAG.

This clone showed up just a few times. The read halts 3 residues ahead of the CDR3 end, with the missing end drawn from the germline J gene. This rearrangement joins TRBV19 to TRBJ2-6; 7 positions agree with TRBD1. The V gene's germline CDR1 is LNHDA and CDR2 SQIVND (reference sequence). Trimming cost V 8 bases and J 1 base; bases outside gene matches: 8. The CDR3 totals 16 residues. CDR3 sequence reads: CASRDRVRSGANVLTF. CDR3 bases read: TGTGCCAGTCGTGACAGGGTTAGATCTGGGGCCAACGTC.

The table lists this clone with a few counts. The CDR3 goes on 3 residues after the read ends, and that part is filled in from the germline J gene. This chain links TRBV20-1 with TRBJ1-1; D remains unclear. Between the trimmed V and J ends, which lost 3 bases and 2 bases, there was a span of 10 bases. The germline V gene encodes CDR1 DFQATT and CDR2 SNEGSKA (reference sequence). CDR3 size: 13 residues. The CDR3: CSARFRRNTEAFF. Partial CDR3 DNA: TGCAGTGCTAGGTTCAGGCGAAACACTGAA.

The table lists this clone with many counts. Read data end 3 residues before the CDR3 end; the end is taken from the germline J gene. The chain links TRBV5-1 to TRBJ2-7; the D gene could be TRBD1 or TRBD2 (5 bases each). Trimming took 7 bases from V and 4 from J, leaving 18 bases between them. The CDR3 totals 14 residues. Per the germline V gene, CDR1 is SGHRS and CDR2 is YFSETQ. The CDR3 region is CASGRSGKGYEQYF. CDR3 DNA (partial): TGCGCCAGCGGACGCTCGGGAAAGGGGTACGAG. The full variable domain, its missing parts supplied by reference TRBV5-1 and TRBJ2-7, is KAGVTQTPRYLIKTRGQQVTLSCSPISGHRSVSWYQQTPGQGLQFLFEYFSETQRNKGNFPGRFSGRQFSNSRSEMNVSTLELGDSALYLCASGRSGKGYEQYFGPGTRLTVT.

This clone was recorded many times. The read is 3 residues too short to cover the CDR3 end, so that end is filled in from the germline J gene. The chain is built from TRBV20-1 and TRBJ1-5; maybe TRBD1 (6 bases). Germline CDR1 reads DFQATT; CDR2 reads SNEGSKA (reference sequence). The CDR3 runs 14 residues. Trimming pared 5 bases from V and 5 bases from J, leaving 16 bases between. CDR3 in amino acids: CSASQGHGDQPQHF. The DNA read from the CDR3 is TGCAGTGCTTCCCAGGGACACGGAGATCAGCCC.

This clone was counted ten times or more. The DNA ends 3 residues before the CDR3 does, and the rest of the CDR3 is filled in from the germline J gene. The rearrangement joins TRBV13 to TRBJ1-2, with 7 bases lining up with TRBD1. Germline CDR1 and CDR2: PRHDT and FYEKMQ (reference sequence). The V segment lost 8 bases and the J segment 2 bases; nucleotides outside the gene matches: 11. The CDR3 runs 15 residues. The CDR3 reads CASGNLDRVNYGYTF. The CDR3 bases that were read are TGTGCCAGCGGGAACCTCGACAGGGTGAACTATGGC.

At least ten counts were recorded for this clone. The read gets to within 3 residues of the CDR3 end, and the germline J gene fills in the rest. The chain uses TRBV19 and TRBJ2-1, with TRBD2 matching 16 bases. V dropped 10 bases and J dropped 2; count of bases not matched to a gene: 2. The germline CDR1 and CDR2 sequences are LNHDA and SQIVND (reference sequence). The CDR3 loop spans 15 amino acids. The covered CDR3 bases are TGTGCCACGGGACTAGCGGGAGGGCCCTACAATGAG. It yields the protein CATGLAGGPYNE. The complete CDR3 sequence is CATGLAGGPYNEQFF.

This clone showed up many times. The read gets to within 3 residues of the CDR3 end, and the germline J gene fills in the rest. The chain combines TRBV5-1 with TRBJ2-1; D gene uncertain. CDR3 length: 15 residues. Trimming stripped 4 bases from V and 0 bases from J, with 11 bases between. Germline-derived CDR1 and CDR2 are SGHRS and YFSETQ. CDR3 sequence reads: CASSKTPGSYNEQFF. The CDR3 DNA, read in part, is TGCGCCAGCAGCAAAACACCAGGCTCCTACAATGAG. The full variable domain, with the rest looked up from reference TRBV5-1 and TRBJ2-1, is KAGVTQTPRYLIKTRGQQVTLSCSPISGHRSVSWYQQTPGQGLQFLFEYFSETQRNKGNFPGRFSGRQFSNSRSEMNVSTLELGDSALYLCASSKTPGSYNEQFFGPGTRLTVL.

This clone showed up just a few times. The read terminates 3 residues before the CDR3 end, so the remaining end is supplied by the germline J gene. V usage is TRBV10-2 and J usage is TRBJ2-6, with 8 bases aligning to TRBD1. Germline CDR1 is WSHSY and CDR2 is SAAADI. The CDR3 runs to 14 residues. V was clipped by 8 bases and J by 4 bases; unmatched bases: 4. CDR3: CASADRVGANVLTF. The sequenced CDR3 bases are TGCGCCAGCGCGGACAGGGTAGGGGCCAACGTC.

There are many counts of this clone. The read halts 3 residues ahead of the CDR3 end, with the missing end drawn from the germline J gene. This chain joins TRBV18 and TRBJ2-6; 7 bases agree with TRBD1. J gave up 4 bases and V 4 bases, and 4 bases lay outside the gene matches. The CDR3 is 15 residues long. Germline-derived CDR1 and CDR2 are KGHSH and LQKENI. The CDR3 loop is CASSLQGRGANVLTF. The sequenced CDR3 bases are TGTGCCAGCTCACTACAGGGGCGGGGGGCCAACGTC.

The sample holds many counts of this clone. Read coverage stops 3 residues before the CDR3 terminus; the germline J gene supplies the remainder. V gene TRBV2 combines with J gene TRBJ2-6, with 12 bases aligning to TRBD1. J was trimmed by 1 base and V by 2 bases; bases with no gene match: 3. CDR1 is SNHLY and CDR2 is FYNNEI in the germline V gene. The CDR3 has 18 residues. The CDR3 DNA, read in part, is TGTGCCAGCAGTGAACAGGGACAGGGGGCGTCTGGGGCCAACGTC. This translates into CASSEQGQGASGANV. The entire CDR3 is CASSEQGQGASGANVLTF.

This clone showed up just a few times. The read terminates 3 residues before the CDR3 end, so the remaining end is supplied by the germline J gene. The chain carries TRBV7-2 and TRBJ1-2; D not certain. This CDR3 has 13 amino acids. CDR1 and CDR2 from the germline V gene are SGHTA and FQGNSA. The covered CDR3 bases are TGTGCCAGCAGCTTAGTTCTAGCGCGCGAC. Its translation: CASSLVLARD. The full CDR3 protein reads CASSLVLARDYTF. Full variable domain (missing parts from reference TRBV7-2 and TRBJ1-2): GAGVSQSPSNKVTEKGKDVELRCDPISGHTALYWYRQSLGQGLEFLIYFQGNSAPDKSGLPSDRFSAERTGGSVSTLTIQRTQQEDSAVYLCASSLVLARDYTFGSGTRLTVV.

This clone was recorded many times. The DNA ends 3 residues before the CDR3 does, and the rest of the CDR3 is filled in from the germline J gene. The rearrangement uses TRBV5-1 and TRBJ2-7; D gene ambiguous. CDR1 is SGHRS and CDR2 is YFSETQ in the germline V gene. This CDR3 spans 12 amino acids. V shed 5 bases and J shed 4 bases, with 10 bases lying between them. The CDR3 bases that were read are TGCGCCAGCAGTTCCCACAAGTACGAG. Amino acids: CASSSHKYE. The full CDR3 is CASSSHKYEQYF.

Ten or more counts support this clone. The read ends 3 residues shy of where the CDR3 ends; the end is completed using the germline J gene. Other nucleotide sequences in the sample specify the same CDR3. J is TRBJ1-3 and V is TRBV7-2, with D perhaps matching TRBD1 (6 bases). Per germline, CDR1 SGHTA and CDR2 FQGNSA. Trimming stripped 8 bases from V and 0 bases from J, with 11 bases between. This CDR3 region has 14 residues. This CDR3 is CASGRTVSGNTIYF. Incomplete CDR3 DNA: TGTGCCAGCGGAAGGACAGTCTCTGGAAACACC.

This clone came up many times. The CDR3 here is CASSISSYNSPLHF. The sequenced CDR3 bases are TGTGCCAGTAGTATCAGCTCCTATAATTCACCC. V is TRBV19 and J is TRBJ1-6; D gene ambiguous. The read ends 3 residues early relative to the CDR3; the germline J gene fills the gap. The CDR3 has 14 amino acids. The V gene lost 3 bases and the J gene lost 0 bases, with 3 bases spanning the gap. Per germline, CDR1 LNHDA and CDR2 SQIVND (reference sequence).

This clone was seen at least ten times. Germline is not matched at one junction end, which may reflect a read error. The read terminates 3 residues before the CDR3 end, so the remaining end is supplied by the germline J gene. The chain couples TRBV7-7 to TRBJ2-5; 9 bases agree with TRBD2. The CDR3 spans 15 residues. Germline CDR1 reads SSHAT; CDR2 reads FNYEAQ (reference sequence). The chain's CDR3 is CASSLVLAGQETQYF. The sequenced CDR3 bases are TGTGCTAGCAGCTTGGTTCTAGCGGGACAAGAGACC.

This clone was seen many times. CDR3 bases read: TGTGCCAGCTCAAGGACAGAGCCGAGGAAG. Translation gives CASSRTEPRK. The whole CDR3 protein is CASSRTEPRKLFF. The chain joins TRBV18 to TRBJ2-2; tentative D call: TRBD1 (6 bases). The sequence runs out 3 residues before the end of the CDR3; the remainder is reconstructed from the germline J gene. The CDR3 sequence is 13 residues long. The germline CDR1 and CDR2 sequences are KGHSH and LQKENI.

This clone was recorded at least ten times. Read data end 3 residues before the CDR3 end; the end is taken from the germline J gene. The chain has TRBV7-2 and TRBJ2-3; the match to TRBD1 covers 7 bases. From germline, CDR1 is SGHTA and CDR2 FQGNSA. The CDR3 is 15 amino acids. The V gene end was trimmed by 8 bases and the J gene end by 0 bases; junction bases not matched to a gene: 8. The CDR3 bases that were read are TGTGCCAGCGGTTTCAGACAGGGAAGCACAGATACG. Translation: CASGFRQGSTDT. The entire CDR3 sequence reads CASGFRQGSTDTQYF.

This clone was counted ten times or more. Sequence at one end of the junction differs from germline and may be a read error. The read ends 3 residues shy of where the CDR3 ends; the end is completed using the germline J gene. The chain uses TRBV4-2 and TRBJ2-1; D unclear. This CDR3 contains 17 residues. The germline V gene has CDR1 LGHNA and CDR2 YNFKEQ. The chain's CDR3 is CASSQDMRPTSYNEQFF. CDR3 DNA, as far as it was read: TGCGCCAGCAGCCAAGATATGCGGCCTACCTCCTACAATGAG.

With respect to this clone: The CDR3 is cut off 3 residues early in the read; its end comes from the germline J gene. The rearrangement uses TRBV13 and TRBJ1-6; possibly TRBD1 for D (6 bases). This CDR3 has 15 amino acids. V lost 3 bases and J lost 3, with 9 bases in between. Germline values: CDR1 PRHDT, CDR2 FYEKMQ (reference sequence). The DNA read from the CDR3 is TGTGCCAGCAGCTTGGGGACAAACTATAATTCACCC. It translates to CASSLGTNYNSP. The complete CDR3 reads CASSLGTNYNSPLHF.

Concerning this clone itself: Read coverage stops 3 residues before the CDR3 terminus; the germline J gene supplies the remainder. This chain links TRBV18 with TRBJ1-3, with D maybe TRBD1 (6 bases). Per the germline V gene, CDR1 is KGHSH and CDR2 is LQKENI. The CDR3 sequence is 14 residues long. V lost 3 bases and J 4 bases, leaving 10 bases between the germline ends. The part of the CDR3 DNA that was read is TGTGCCAGCTCACCGACAGGTTCGGGAAACACC. Amino acids: CASSPTGSGNT. The entire CDR3 protein reads CASSPTGSGNTIYF.

This clone was seen more than once but under ten times. The CDR3 goes on 3 residues after the read ends, and that part is filled in from the germline J gene. The chain links TRBV6-2 or TRBV6-3 to TRBJ2-3, with 7 bases aligning to TRBD1. The CDR3 is made up of 15 amino acids. Germline V lookup: CDR1 MNHEY, CDR2 SVGEGT. CDR3 region: CASSYGTDRGQPQYF. The sequenced CDR3 bases are TGTGCCAGCAGTTACGGGACAGACCGTGGGCAGCCG.